This TCR beta chain stems from a study of cytomegalovirus exposure and HLA in healthy donors. This PCR relied on a set of 60 Vbeta primers and 13 Jbeta primers. This table comes from immunoSEQ multiplex PCR, and its TCRdb copy is limited to in-frame clones, with some not included. The data show about 120,000 clones, with 83% seen just once and approximately 20% held by the top ten. V lost 8 bases and J 7 bases, leaving 26 bases between the germline ends. Germline assignment: CDR1 MDHEN and CDR2 SYDVKM. The CDR3 has 16 residues. The genes are TRBV28 and TRBJ1-1, with D possibly TRBD1 on 5 matching bases. The receptor was derived from a man between 18 and 35 years old in good health and CMV-seropositive. Input material: PBMCs. CDR3 protein: CASLGVVEGSILEAFF. CDR3 nucleotide sequence: TGTGCCAGCTTAGGAGTAGTGGAGGGGTCCATACTTGAAGCTTTCTTT.